This TCR beta chain emerged from a study of OX40 agonist ivuxolimab in advanced cancers. Germline CDR1 is SGHAT and CDR2 is FQNNGV. Trimming removed 2 bases at V and 1 base at J, with 8 bases between. The length of the CDR3 is 14 residues. Only in-frame clones appear in the TCRdb table, and some are missing; sequencing was by immunoSEQ multiplex PCR. The sample has about 11,000 clones, around nine tenths seen once. The sequence was obtained from an adult with an advanced solid tumor such as melanoma, head and neck, liver or kidney cancer. The specimen was CD4+ or CD8+ T cells sorted from blood, collected in a trial of the OX40 agonist ivuxolimab. The rearrangement links TRBV11-2 to TRBJ1-1, with D unresolved. CDR3 coding DNA: TGTGCCAGCAGCTTACTGGGCGGGAACACTGAAGCTTTCTTT. This encodes CASSLLGGNTEAFF. Full variable domain (outside the CDR3, taken from reference TRBV11-2 and TRBJ1-1): EAGVAQSPRYKIIEKRQSVAFWCNPISGHATLYWYQQILGQGPKLLIQFQNNGVVDDSQLPKDRFSAERLKGVDSTLKIQPAKLEDSAVYLCASSLLGGNTEAFFGQGTRLTVV.